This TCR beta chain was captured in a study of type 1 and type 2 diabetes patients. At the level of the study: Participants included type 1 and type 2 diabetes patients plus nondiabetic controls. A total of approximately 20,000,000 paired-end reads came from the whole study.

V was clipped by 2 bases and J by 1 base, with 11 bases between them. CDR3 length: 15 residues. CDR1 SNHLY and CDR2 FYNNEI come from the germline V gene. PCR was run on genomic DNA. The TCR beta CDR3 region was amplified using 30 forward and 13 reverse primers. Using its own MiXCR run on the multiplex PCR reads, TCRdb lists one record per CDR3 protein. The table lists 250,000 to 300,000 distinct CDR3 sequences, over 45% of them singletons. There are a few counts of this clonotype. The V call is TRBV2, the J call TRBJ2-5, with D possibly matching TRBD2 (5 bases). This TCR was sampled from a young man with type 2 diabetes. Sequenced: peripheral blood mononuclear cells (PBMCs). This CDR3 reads CASSEHPGSQETQYF. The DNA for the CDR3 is TGTGCCAGCAGTGAACACCCGGGGAGCCAAGAGACCCAGTACTTC.